The entry below describes one TCR beta chain. The data were taken from a study of blood T cell repertoires in COVID-19. The overall study: Samples of COVID-19 (acute and convalescent) were obtained from the United States, Italy and Spain. T cells, B-cell-depleted T cells, or PBMCs supplied cDNA or gDNA.

In the authors' methods: Nucleated cell counts were estimated from reference gene primer amplification. Assay used: immunoSEQ multiplex PCR; TCRdb lists only in-frame clones, some missing. For V, J and clone size, that table is used; D and trimming come from the DNA. Found here are tens of thousands of clones, 80% to 90% of them singletons; the top ten hold roughly 14%. V lost 3 bases to trimming and J lost 3 bases; unmatched junction nucleotides: 9. Germline V gene sequence: CDR1 LGHNA, CDR2 YSLEER. This CDR3 spans 16 amino acids. The rearrangement uses TRBV4-3 and TRBJ2-7; 9 nucleotides match TRBD1. Sequenced input: peripheral blood. The TCR comes from a man in his 60s with active COVID-19. In DNA, the CDR3 is TGCGCCAGCAGCCATTCAAGGACAGGGGCGAACTACGAGCAGTACTTC. This codes for CASSHSRTGANYEQYF.